The clone carrying this T cell receptor (beta chain) was observed many times. One entry per CDR3 protein results from TCRdb running MiXCR on the reads. The sample includes about 260,000 distinct CDR3 sequences, roughly 15% of them seen just once. This entry comes from a study of T cell repertoires in cytomegalovirus infection. Germline loops: CDR1 SGHVS, CDR2 FQNEAQ. V lost 4 bases to trimming and J lost 9 bases; unmatched junction nucleotides: 6. CDR3 length: 14 residues. What was sequenced was PBMCs. The V gene is TRBV7-8, the J gene TRBJ2-1; 10 positions match TRBD1. The TCR comes from a human donor in good health (CMV status not recorded). Some clones in this sample may be carry-over from other donors' samples. Here the CDR3 DNA reads TGTGCCAGCAGCTCAGACAGGGGGCATCGTGAGCAGTTCTTC. This codes for CASSSDRGHREQFF.